This T cell receptor (beta chain) was observed in a study of blood T cells in healthy people across ages. There are many counts of this clonotype. Antigen specificity is unknown. Findings and caveats of the study: A greater number of naive CD4+ cells and higher diversity distinguished long-lived donors from aged donors. CMV status of donors was unknown, possibly confounding expanded clonotype changes.

V lost 0 bases, J lost 3 bases, and 4 bases stayed unmatched. There are 15 residues in the CDR3. Germline-derived CDR1 and CDR2 are SGDLS and YYNGEE. A second PCR of 7 to 11 cycles used a sample-barcoded 5' primer and a J-beta primer mix. Sequencing of every sample gave 3 million or more CDR3-containing paired-end reads. TCRdb ran MiXCR on the 5' RACE reads and lists one entry per CDR3 protein. In the table there are 700,000 to 850,000 distinct CDR3 sequences, 36% of which are singletons. Input material: blood. This sequence was found in a man between 18 and 29 years old in good health. The chain has TRBV9 and TRBJ2-3; TRBD2 matches 7 bases. The CDR3 loop reads CASSVGGGGTDTQYF. The CDR3 DNA sequence: TGTGCCAGCAGCGTAGGCGGGGGAGGTACAGATACGCAGTATTTT.